This TCR beta chain is from a study of OX40 agonist ivuxolimab in advanced cancers. Clones were read by immunoSEQ multiplex PCR, and TCRdb kept only the in-frame ones, dropping some. The top ten hold over 9.5% of the sample, which has 49,000 or so clones, roughly nine tenths seen once. CDR3 length equals 14 residues. Germline V gene lookup returns CDR1 SGHNT and CDR2 YYREEE (reference sequence). Between the trimmed V and J ends, which lost 3 bases and 8 bases, there was a span of 14 bases. The clonotype was recovered from an adult with an advanced solid tumor such as melanoma, head and neck, liver or kidney cancer. The chain combines TRBV5-4 with TRBJ2-2, with D perhaps matching TRBD1 (6 bases). The starting material was CD4+ or CD8+ T cells sorted from blood, obtained in a trial of the OX40 agonist ivuxolimab. CDR3 residues: CASSWGTRAGELFF. The CDR3 DNA reads as TGTGCCAGCAGCTGGGGGACAAGGGCGGGGGAGCTGTTTTTT.